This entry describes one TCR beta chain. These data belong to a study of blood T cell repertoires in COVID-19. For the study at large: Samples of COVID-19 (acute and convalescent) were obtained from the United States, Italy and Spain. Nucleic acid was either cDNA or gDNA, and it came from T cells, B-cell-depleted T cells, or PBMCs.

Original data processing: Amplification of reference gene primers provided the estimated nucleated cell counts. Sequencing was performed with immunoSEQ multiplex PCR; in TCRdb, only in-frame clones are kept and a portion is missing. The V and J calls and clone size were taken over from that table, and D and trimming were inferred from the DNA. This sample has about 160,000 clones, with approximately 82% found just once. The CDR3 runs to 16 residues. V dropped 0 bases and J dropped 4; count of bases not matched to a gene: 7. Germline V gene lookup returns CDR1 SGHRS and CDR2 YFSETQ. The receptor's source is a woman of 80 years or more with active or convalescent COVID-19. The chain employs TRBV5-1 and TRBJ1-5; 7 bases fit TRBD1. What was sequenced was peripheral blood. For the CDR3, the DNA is TGCGCCAGCAGCTTGGGGACAGGTGGTATGAATCAGCCCCAGCATTTT. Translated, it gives CASSLGTGGMNQPQHF.